The next 2 T cell receptor beta chains were all read from a single sample in a study of identical twins. MiXCR was run by TCRdb on the 5' RACE reads, yielding one entry per CDR3 protein. The sample includes approximately 220,000 distinct CDR3 sequences, about 7.5% of them seen just once. These data were also reused for a study on yellow fever vaccine responses in identical twins.

Input material: memory (CD45RO+) T cells sorted from blood. The receptors here all came from a woman aged 18-29 years in good health.

This clonotype was seen more than once but under ten times. The rearrangement joins TRBV20-1 to TRBJ2-7, with 7 bases fitting TRBD2. The CDR3 runs to 14 residues. The germline V gene has CDR1 DFQATT and CDR2 SNEGSKA (reference sequence). Trimming at V came to 7 bases and at J to 0 bases, leaving 9 bases not matched to a gene. The CDR3: CSVLDGRSSYEQYF. CDR3 bases: TGCAGTGTTTTAGACGGGAGGAGCTCCTACGAGCAGTACTTC.

The chain recombines TRBV5-1 with TRBJ2-7, with 16 bases lining up with TRBD2. The trim removed 4 bases at V and 9 bases at J, leaving 7 bases unmatched. The germline CDR1 and CDR2 sequences are SGHRS and YFSETQ. The CDR3 runs 15 residues. The chain's CDR3 is CASSAGLAGGPGQYF. In nucleotides, the CDR3 is TGCGCCAGCAGCGCGGGACTAGCGGGAGGGCCAGGGCAGTACTTC.